The next 28 T cell receptor beta chains were all read from a single sample in a study of T cell responses to AZD1222 COVID-19 vaccine. Sequencing was performed with immunoSEQ multiplex PCR; in TCRdb, only in-frame clones are kept and a portion is missing. The top ten clones hold around 1.1% of a sample with about 130,000 clones, roughly 90% of them seen once. The sequenced sample was peripheral blood, obtained 28 days after the second AZD1222 dose. These receptors were collected from an adult who received the AZD1222 COVID-19 vaccine.

The CDR3 reads CAISEALGQGVRGNTIYF. Here the CDR3 DNA reads TGTGCCATCAGTGAGGCCCTGGGACAGGGGGTCAGAGGAAACACCATATATTTT. This rearrangement joins TRBV10-3 to TRBJ1-3; 11 bases line up with TRBD1. J gave up 4 bases and V 2 bases, and 10 bases lay outside the gene matches. Germline-derived CDR1 and CDR2 are ENHRY and SYGVKD. The CDR3 extends over 18 amino acids.

The chain links TRBV2 to TRBJ1-5, with D possibly matching TRBD1 (5 bases). The germline CDR1 and CDR2 sequences are SNHLY and FYNNEI. Trimming stripped 6 bases from V and 0 bases from J, with 12 bases between. CDR3 length: 15 residues. The CDR3 nucleotides are TGTGCCAGCAGCCGGACACGTAATAGCAATCAGCCCCAGCATTTT. Encoded protein: CASSRTRNSNQPQHF.

This clone was observed once. V gene TRBV12-5 combines with J gene TRBJ1-5; 8 nucleotides match TRBD1. Trimming at V came to 6 bases and at J to 7 bases, leaving 8 bases not matched to a gene. Germline CDR1 and CDR2: LGHNT and FRNRAP. This CDR3 is built from 14 residues. For the CDR3, the DNA is TGTGCTAGTGGACGGGACAGGAGTTGGCAGCCCCAGCATTTT. Its translation: CASGRDRSWQPQHF.

J is TRBJ2-7 and V is TRBV7-3; D could derive from TRBD1 or TRBD2 (5 bases each). Per the germline V gene, CDR1 is SGHTA and CDR2 is FQGTGA. The CDR3 length is 15 residues. V was cut by 5 bases and J by 3 bases, with 17 bases left in between. This chain's CDR3 is CASSPTGDGFYEQYF. The CDR3 nucleotides are TGTGCCAGCAGCCCCACCGGGGACGGGTTCTACGAGCAGTACTTC. The full variable domain, with the rest looked up from reference TRBV7-3 and TRBJ2-7, is GAGVSQTPSNKVTEKGKYVELRCDPISGHTALYWYRQSLGQGPEFLIYFQGTGAADDSGLPNDRFFAVRPEGSVSTLKIQRTERGDSAVYLCASSPTGDGFYEQYFGPGTRLTVT.

The chain employs TRBV19 and TRBJ1-5, with TRBD1 identical over 8 bases. Germline CDR1 is LNHDA and CDR2 is SQIVND (reference sequence). This CDR3 comprises 14 residues. V was clipped by 5 bases and J by 7 bases; unmatched bases: 7. The CDR3, as DNA: TGTGCCAGTAGTGGGCAGGGGGCGGGACAGCCCCAGCATTTT. This sequence encodes CASSGQGAGQPQHF.

The chain is built from TRBV7-2 and TRBJ2-3; 10 bases are shared with TRBD2. V was pared by 1 base and J by 2 bases, with 6 bases of the junction left unmatched. CDR3 size: 17 residues. Germline V CDR1 and CDR2: SGHTA, FQGNSA. The CDR3 DNA reads as TGTGCCAGCAGCTTAGGGATAGCGGGGGGCGTCACAGATACGCAGTATTTT. Translating gives CASSLGIAGGVTDTQYF.

V usage is TRBV4-2 and J usage is TRBJ1-2, with TRBD1 as a possible D gene (5 bases). V lost 3 bases and J 5 bases, leaving 13 bases between the germline ends. There are 14 residues in the CDR3. CDR1 LGHNA and CDR2 YNFKEQ come from the germline V gene. CDR3 DNA: TGTGCCAGCAGCCAGGGGACGGGAAGTTATGGCTACACCTTC. This translates into CASSQGTGSYGYTF.

The chain carries TRBV5-1 and TRBJ2-6; D remains ambiguous. The CDR3 extends over 15 amino acids. Trimming took off 0 bases at V and 3 bases at J, with 7 bases between the two ends. Germline V lookup: CDR1 SGHRS, CDR2 YFSETQ. CDR3 protein: CASSLAVSGANVLTF. The CDR3 DNA is TGCGCCAGCAGCTTGGCCGTCAGTGGGGCCAACGTCCTGACTTTC.

The chain employs TRBV7-9 and TRBJ1-5, with unresolved D. Germline assignment: CDR1 SEHNR and CDR2 FQNEAQ (reference sequence). This CDR3 has 14 amino acids. V was shortened by 5 bases and J by 3 bases, with 11 bases between the two germline ends. CDR3 loop: CASSPGTYNQPQHF. CDR3 sequence (DNA): TGTGCCAGCAGCCCAGGAACTTACAATCAGCCCCAGCATTTT.

The chain employs TRBV10-3 and TRBJ2-7, with 10 positions matching TRBD2. In germline, CDR1 is ENHRY, CDR2 SYGVKD. V was pared by 3 bases and J by 6 bases, with 8 bases of the junction left unmatched. This CDR3 is built from 15 residues. CDR3 loop: CAISEPGLAGVEQYF. CDR3 bases: TGTGCCATCAGTGAACCGGGGCTAGCGGGGGTCGAGCAGTACTTC.

The chain is built from TRBV4-3 and TRBJ2-5; 12 bases are a match to TRBD2. Germline CDR1 reads LGHNA; CDR2 reads YSLEER. J was trimmed by 4 bases and V by 2 bases; bases with no gene match: 2. The CDR3 is 15 residues long. Written as DNA, the CDR3 is TGCGCCAGCAGCCAACAGACTAGCGGGAGAGAGACCCAGTACTTC. It encodes CASSQQTSGRETQYF.

The chain recombines TRBV10-3 with TRBJ1-6, with TRBD1 matching over 7 bases. Trimming took 2 bases from V and 5 from J; bases not matched to a gene: 12. The germline V gene encodes CDR1 ENHRY and CDR2 SYGVKD. The CDR3 covers 18 residues. CDR3 DNA sequence: TGTGCCATCAGTGAGAGAGCTTTACAGGGGTGGGATAATTCACCCCTCCACTTT. It encodes CAISERALQGWDNSPLHF.

The gene calls are TRBV24-1 and TRBJ2-3, with 7 nucleotides matching TRBD1. The CDR3 covers 14 residues. Germline CDR1 KGHDR, CDR2 SFDVKD. J gave up 4 bases and V 3 bases, and 3 bases lay outside the gene matches. CDR3 region: CATSDRTGADTQYF. CDR3 nucleotide sequence: TGTGCCACCAGTGATCGGACAGGCGCAGATACGCAGTATTTT.

A few counts support this clone. The chain links TRBV28 to TRBJ1-6; no clear D. The V end was cut by 6 bases, the J end by 1 base, with 4 bases between. The germline gives CDR1 MDHEN, CDR2 SYDVKM. The CDR3 sequence is 13 residues long. CDR3 in DNA: TGTGCCAGCAGAGGGTCCTATAATTCACCCCTCCACTTT. Its translation: CASRGSYNSPLHF.

The V call is TRBV14, the J call TRBJ1-1; D may be TRBD1 (5 bases). CDR3 length equals 17 residues. Germline values: CDR1 SGHDN, CDR2 FVKESK. V was clipped by 1 base and J by 5 bases, with 20 bases between them. Here the CDR3 DNA reads TGTGCCAGCAGCCAAGTTTTTAGGTCAGGGAGAGGAACTGAAGCTTTCTTT. Translated: CASSQVFRSGRGTEAFF.

DNA of the CDR3: TGTGCCAGCAGCCAAGCACCCGCTTTTGGTGAGCAGTACTTC. Amino acid sequence: CASSQAPAFGEQYF. The chain recombines TRBV3-1 (or the pseudogene TRBV3-2) with TRBJ2-7; D not resolved. The CDR3 totals 14 residues. Germline CDR1 LGHDT, CDR2 YNNKEL (reference sequence). V lost 1 base and J 7 bases, leaving 14 bases between the germline ends.

This clone was counted between two and nine times. The V gene is TRBV12-3 or TRBV12-4, the J gene TRBJ1-1; no clear D. Trimming shortened V by 3 bases and J by 7 bases, and 9 bases separated the two germline ends. The CDR3 length is 12 residues. The CDR3 spells CASSFVGGEAFF. The CDR3 DNA reads TGTGCCAGCAGTTTTGTGGGCGGTGAAGCTTTCTTT.

The chain couples TRBV16 to TRBJ1-5, with 8 positions matching TRBD1. The CDR3 length is 14 residues. V shed 5 bases and J 7 bases; nucleotides not matched to a gene: 7. Germline lookup yields CDR1 KGHSY and CDR2 FQNENV. The chain's CDR3 is CASSEDRVRQPQHF. CDR3 in DNA: TGTGCCAGCAGCGAGGACAGGGTAAGGCAGCCCCAGCATTTT. Full variable domain (rest looked up from reference TRBV16 and TRBJ1-5): GEEVAQTPKHLVRGEGQKAKLYCAPIKGHSYVFWYQQVLKNEFKFLISFQNENVFDETGMPKERFSAKCLPNSPCSLEIQATKLEDSAVYFCASSEDRVRQPQHFGDGTRLSIL.

The V gene is TRBV5-1, the J gene TRBJ2-1; 10 bases match TRBD2. This CDR3 has 16 amino acids. CDR1 is SGHRS and CDR2 is YFSETQ in the germline V gene. The V segment lost 1 base and the J segment 9 bases; nucleotides outside the gene matches: 10. CDR3 region: CASSLTQAGGSGEQFF. CDR3 coding DNA: TGCGCCAGCAGCTTGACACAAGCGGGAGGGAGCGGTGAGCAGTTCTTC.

This clone was counted only a few times. The chain's CDR3 is CASSLAAVDEQYF. The CDR3 DNA follows: TGTGCCAGCAGCTTGGCGGCAGTTGACGAGCAGTACTTC. The chain joins TRBV7-9 to TRBJ2-7; D unclear. This CDR3 has 13 residues. The germline V gene encodes CDR1 SEHNR and CDR2 FQNEAQ (reference sequence). Trimming removed 3 bases at V and 5 bases at J, with 11 bases between.

V is TRBV27 and J is TRBJ1-6; possibly TRBD1 for D (5 bases). Germline V gene data show CDR1 as MNHEY and CDR2 as SMNVEV (reference sequence). The CDR3 loop spans 15 amino acids. V lost 2 bases and J lost 11, with 16 bases in between. The CDR3 region has the DNA TGTGCCAGCAGTTTACGGCCAGGGTGGTCCGCACCCCTCCACTTT. Protein: CASSLRPGWSAPLHF.

The V call is TRBV11-3, the J call TRBJ2-3, with D perhaps TRBD1 (6 bases). Per germline, CDR1 SGHNT and CDR2 YENEEA. Trimming took 5 bases from V and 4 from J, leaving 10 bases between them. The CDR3 runs to 13 residues. This CDR3 is CASSDSGADTQYF. In DNA form, the CDR3 reads TGTGCCAGCAGCGACTCAGGGGCAGATACGCAGTATTTT.

The chain is built from TRBV5-1 and TRBJ1-2, with D perhaps TRBD1 (5 bases). V gave up 1 base and J gave up 7 bases, with 17 bases separating them. The CDR3 has 15 residues. Per germline, CDR1 SGHRS and CDR2 YFSETQ. The CDR3 bases are TGCGCCAGCAGCTTGACGGGACTACCTAGGAGTGGCTACACCTTC. The encoded protein is CASSLTGLPRSGYTF.

The genes are TRBV7-3 and TRBJ2-1, with D perhaps TRBD1 (6 bases). Germline CDR1 SGHTA, CDR2 FQGTGA. Trimming stripped 5 bases from V and 1 base from J, with 15 bases between. CDR3 length: 16 residues. The CDR3 loop reads CASSPDLGGSYNEQFF. The DNA of the CDR3 is TGTGCCAGCAGCCCGGATCTAGGGGGTTCCTACAATGAGCAGTTCTTC.

The chain joins TRBV7-8 to TRBJ1-2, with a tentative D call TRBD1 (5 bases). Trimming removed 2 bases at V and 8 bases at J, with 9 bases between. CDR3 length equals 12 residues. The germline CDR1 and CDR2 sequences are SGHVS and FQNEAQ. The DNA of the CDR3 is TGTGCCAGCAGCTTACGGGGGAGCGGCTACACCTTC. Amino acids: CASSLRGSGYTF.

V gene TRBV7-2 combines with J gene TRBJ1-5; no firm D call. CDR3 size: 16 residues. Germline lookup yields CDR1 SGHTA and CDR2 FQGNSA. V was pared by 1 base and J by 3 bases, with 13 bases between. The CDR3 reads CASSLGPGPLNQPQHF. The CDR3 region has the DNA TGTGCCAGCAGCTTAGGTCCAGGACCCCTCAATCAGCCCCAGCATTTT.

This chain uses TRBV28 with TRBJ2-5; 7 nucleotides agree with TRBD1. Germline assignment: CDR1 MDHEN and CDR2 SYDVKM. The CDR3 totals 16 residues. The V segment lost 8 bases and the J segment 5 bases; nucleotides outside the gene matches: 17. The CDR3 DNA reads as TGTGCCAGCCATTCAAGAACTACAGGGGAGCGGGAGACCCAGTACTTC. Translation: CASHSRTTGERETQYF.

The chain combines TRBV7-8 with TRBJ2-3; D possibly corresponds to TRBD2 (7 bases). This CDR3 has 15 amino acids. The V gene's germline CDR1 is SGHVS and CDR2 FQNEAQ. With 5 bases removed from V and 5 bases from J, the gap between germline ends came to 17 bases. CDR3 sequence reads: CASSSSAGAGDTQYF. CDR3 DNA: TGTGCCAGCAGCAGTAGTGCGGGGGCTGGAGATACGCAGTATTTT.